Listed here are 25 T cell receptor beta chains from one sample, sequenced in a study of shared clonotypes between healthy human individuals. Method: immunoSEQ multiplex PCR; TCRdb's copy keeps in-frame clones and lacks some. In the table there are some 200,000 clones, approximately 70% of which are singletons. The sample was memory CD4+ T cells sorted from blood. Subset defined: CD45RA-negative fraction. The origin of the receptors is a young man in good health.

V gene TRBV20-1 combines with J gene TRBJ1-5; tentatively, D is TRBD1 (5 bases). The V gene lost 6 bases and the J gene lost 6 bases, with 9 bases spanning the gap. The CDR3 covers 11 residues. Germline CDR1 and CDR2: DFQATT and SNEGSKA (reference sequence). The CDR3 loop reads CSARDGQPQHF. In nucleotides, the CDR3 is TGCAGTGCGAGGGACGGTCAGCCCCAGCATTTT.

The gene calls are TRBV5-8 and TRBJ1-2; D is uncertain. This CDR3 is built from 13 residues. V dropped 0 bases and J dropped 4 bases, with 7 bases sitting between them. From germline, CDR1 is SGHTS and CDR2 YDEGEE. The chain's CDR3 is CASSLDFSYGYTF. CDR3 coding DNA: TGTGCCAGCAGCTTGGATTTCAGCTATGGCTACACCTTC. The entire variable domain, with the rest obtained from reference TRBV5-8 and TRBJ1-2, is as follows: EAGVTQSPTHLIKTRGQQATLRCSPISGHTSVYWYQQALGLGLQFLLWYDEGEERNRGNFPPRFSGRQFPNYSSELNVNALELEDSALYLCASSLDFSYGYTFGSGTRLTVV.

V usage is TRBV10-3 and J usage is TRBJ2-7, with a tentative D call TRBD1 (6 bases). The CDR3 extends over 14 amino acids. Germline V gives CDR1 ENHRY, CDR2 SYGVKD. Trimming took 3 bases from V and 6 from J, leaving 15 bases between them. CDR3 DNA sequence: TGTGCCATCAGTGATGGGGTCAGGGGCGGCGAGCAGTACTTC. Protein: CAISDGVRGGEQYF.

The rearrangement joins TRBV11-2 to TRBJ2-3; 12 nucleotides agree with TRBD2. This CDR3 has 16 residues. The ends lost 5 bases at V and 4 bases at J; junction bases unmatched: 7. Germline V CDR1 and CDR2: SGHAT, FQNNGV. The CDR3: CASSPGLAGGADTQYF. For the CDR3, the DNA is TGTGCCAGCAGCCCTGGGCTAGCGGGAGGGGCAGATACGCAGTATTTT.

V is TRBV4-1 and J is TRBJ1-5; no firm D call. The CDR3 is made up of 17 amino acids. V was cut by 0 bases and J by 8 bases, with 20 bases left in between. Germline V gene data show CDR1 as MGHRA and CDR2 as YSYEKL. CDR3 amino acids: CASSQDPGSVGREPQHF. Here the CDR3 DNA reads TGCGCCAGCAGCCAAGATCCGGGAAGTGTCGGGAGGGAGCCCCAGCATTTT.

CDR3 in amino acids: CASNDRVIQPQHF. The CDR3 DNA sequence: TGTGCCAGTAACGACAGGGTGATTCAGCCCCAGCATTTT. This chain connects TRBV19 to TRBJ1-5; 7 bases fit TRBD1. Germline values: CDR1 LNHDA, CDR2 SQIVND (reference sequence). V was pared by 7 bases and J by 6 bases, with 6 bases of the junction left unmatched. CDR3 length: 13 residues.

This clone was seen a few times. The CDR3, as DNA: TGCGCCAGCAGCTTTGCTGGAATGAACACTGAAGCTTTCTTT. As protein: CASSFAGMNTEAFF. The rearrangement links TRBV5-1 to TRBJ1-1; D gene unclear. The CDR3 loop spans 14 amino acids. V was cut by 2 bases and J by 0 bases, with 8 bases left in between. Germline CDR1 SGHRS, CDR2 YFSETQ.

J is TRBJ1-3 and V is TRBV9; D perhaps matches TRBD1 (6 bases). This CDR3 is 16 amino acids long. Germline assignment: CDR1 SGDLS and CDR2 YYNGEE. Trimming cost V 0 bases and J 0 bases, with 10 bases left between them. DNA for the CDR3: TGTGCCAGCAGCGTAGGGACAGTTTTCTCTGGAAACACCATATATTTT. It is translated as CASSVGTVFSGNTIYF.

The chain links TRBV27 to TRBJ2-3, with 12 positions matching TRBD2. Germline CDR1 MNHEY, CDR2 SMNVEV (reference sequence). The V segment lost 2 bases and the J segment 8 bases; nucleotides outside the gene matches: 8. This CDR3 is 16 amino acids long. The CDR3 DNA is TGTGCCAGCAGTTTAACACCTAGCGGGAGGGGCGGTACGCAGTATTTT. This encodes CASSLTPSGRGGTQYF.

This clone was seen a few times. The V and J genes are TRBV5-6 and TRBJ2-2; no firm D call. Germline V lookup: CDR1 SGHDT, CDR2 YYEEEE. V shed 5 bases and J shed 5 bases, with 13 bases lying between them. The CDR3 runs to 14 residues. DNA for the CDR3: TGTGCCAGCAGAAAGACGGCTATGACCGGGGAGCTGTTTTTT. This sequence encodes CASRKTAMTGELFF. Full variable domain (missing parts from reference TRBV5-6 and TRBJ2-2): DAGVTQSPTHLIKTRGQQVTLRCSPKSGHDTVSWYQQALGQGPQFIFQYYEEEERQRGNFPDRFSGHQFPNYSSELNVNALLLGDSALYLCASRKTAMTGELFFGEGSRLTVL.

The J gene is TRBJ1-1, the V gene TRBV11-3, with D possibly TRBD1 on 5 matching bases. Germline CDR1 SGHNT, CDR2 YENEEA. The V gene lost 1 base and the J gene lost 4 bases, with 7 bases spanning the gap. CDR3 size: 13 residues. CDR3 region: CASSLVDTTEAFF. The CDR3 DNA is TGTGCCAGCAGCTTAGTGGACACCACTGAAGCTTTCTTT.

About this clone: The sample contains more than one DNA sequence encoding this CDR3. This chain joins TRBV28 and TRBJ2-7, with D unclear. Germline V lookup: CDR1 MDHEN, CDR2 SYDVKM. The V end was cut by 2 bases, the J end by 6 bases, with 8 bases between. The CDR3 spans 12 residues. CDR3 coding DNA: TGTGCCAGCAGTTTAAGTCCCCTCGAGCAGTACTTC. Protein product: CASSLSPLEQYF.

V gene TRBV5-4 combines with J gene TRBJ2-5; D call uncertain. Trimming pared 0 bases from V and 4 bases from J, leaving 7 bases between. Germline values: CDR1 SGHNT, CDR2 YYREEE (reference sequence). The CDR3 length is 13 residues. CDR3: CASSLGALETQYF. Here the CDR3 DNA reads TGTGCCAGCAGCTTGGGGGCCCTAGAGACCCAGTACTTC.

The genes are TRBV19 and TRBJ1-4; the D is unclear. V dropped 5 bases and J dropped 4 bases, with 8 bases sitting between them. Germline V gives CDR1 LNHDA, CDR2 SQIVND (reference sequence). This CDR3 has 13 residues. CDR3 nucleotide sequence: TGTGCCAGTAGTTGGCGGTATAATGAAAAACTGTTTTTT. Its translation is CASSWRYNEKLFF.

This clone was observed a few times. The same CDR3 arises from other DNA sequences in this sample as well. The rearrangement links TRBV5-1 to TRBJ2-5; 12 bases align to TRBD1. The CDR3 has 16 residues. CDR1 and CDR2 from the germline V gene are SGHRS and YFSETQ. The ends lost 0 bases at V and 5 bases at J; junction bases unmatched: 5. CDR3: CASSLVGTGGAETQYF. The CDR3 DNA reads TGCGCCAGCAGCTTGGTGGGGACAGGGGGCGCCGAGACCCAGTACTTC.

The CDR3 DNA follows: TGTGCCAGCAGCGTAAGGGGACAGACCAACACAGATACGCAGTATTTT. It encodes CASSVRGQTNTDTQYF. The rearrangement uses TRBV9 and TRBJ2-3, with 7 bases fitting TRBD1. CDR1 is SGDLS, CDR2 YYNGEE, per germline. The CDR3 length is 16 residues. Losses at the gene ends were 1 base for V and 2 bases for J; bases not matched to a gene: 7.

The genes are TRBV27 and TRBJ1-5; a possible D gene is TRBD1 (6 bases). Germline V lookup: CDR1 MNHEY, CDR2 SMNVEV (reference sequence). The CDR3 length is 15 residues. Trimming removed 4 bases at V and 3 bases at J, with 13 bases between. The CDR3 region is CASSSGQYYNQPQHF. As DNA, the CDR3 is TGTGCCAGCAGTTCTGGACAGTATTACAATCAGCCCCAGCATTTT.

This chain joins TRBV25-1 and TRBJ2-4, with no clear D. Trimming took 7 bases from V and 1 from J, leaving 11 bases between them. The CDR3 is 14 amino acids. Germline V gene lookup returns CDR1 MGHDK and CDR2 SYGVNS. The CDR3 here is CASIGSGAKNIQYF. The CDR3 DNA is TGTGCCAGCATTGGGTCCGGGGCCAAAAACATTCAGTACTTC.

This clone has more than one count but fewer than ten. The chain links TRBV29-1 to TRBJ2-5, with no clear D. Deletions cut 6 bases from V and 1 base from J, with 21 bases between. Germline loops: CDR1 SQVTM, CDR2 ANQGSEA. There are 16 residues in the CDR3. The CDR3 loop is CSVTLRGRKGQETQYF. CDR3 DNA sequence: TGCAGCGTGACCCTAAGAGGTCGGAAGGGCCAAGAGACCCAGTACTTC.

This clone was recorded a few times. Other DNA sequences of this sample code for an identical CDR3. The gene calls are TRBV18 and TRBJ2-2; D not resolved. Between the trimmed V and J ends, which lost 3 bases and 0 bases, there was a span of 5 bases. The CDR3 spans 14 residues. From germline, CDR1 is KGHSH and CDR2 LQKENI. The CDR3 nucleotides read TGTGCCAGCTCACCCAGGACGAACACCGGGGAGCTGTTTTTT. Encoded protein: CASSPRTNTGELFF. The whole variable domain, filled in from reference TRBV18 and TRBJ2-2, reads NAGVMQNPRHLVRRRGQEARLRCSPMKGHSHVYWYRQLPEEGLKFMVYLQKENIIDESGMPKERFSAEFPKEGPSILRIQQVVRGDSAAYFCASSPRTNTGELFFGEGSRLTVL.

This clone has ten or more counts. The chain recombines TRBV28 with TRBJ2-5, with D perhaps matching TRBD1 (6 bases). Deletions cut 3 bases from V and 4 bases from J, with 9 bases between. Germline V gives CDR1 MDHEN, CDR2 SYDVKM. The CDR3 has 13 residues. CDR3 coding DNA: TGTGCCAGCAGTTTCACAGGGAGAGAGACCCAGTACTTC. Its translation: CASSFTGRETQYF.

The chain's CDR3 is CASSPTTPGLQETQYF. CDR3 coding DNA: TGTGCCAGCAGCCCTACAACCCCCGGACTACAAGAGACCCAGTACTTC. The rearrangement joins TRBV28 to TRBJ2-5, with a possible D match to TRBD2 (6 bases). This CDR3 has 16 residues. V lost 6 bases and J lost 2, with 19 bases in between. CDR1 is MDHEN, CDR2 SYDVKM, per germline. Variable domain in full (rest from reference TRBV28 and TRBJ2-5): DVKVTQSSRYLVKRTGEKVFLECVQDMDHENMFWYRQDPGLGLRLIYFSYDVKMKEKGDIPEGYSVSREKKERFSLILESASTNQTSMYLCASSPTTPGLQETQYFGPGTRLLVL.

CDR3 coding DNA: TGTGCCAGCAGTGACTCGAGGGGGAGGATAAAGAACACTGAAGCTTTCTTT. This codes for CASSDSRGRIKNTEAFF. The chain uses TRBV6-4 and TRBJ1-1, with D tentatively TRBD1 (6 bases). CDR1 is MRHNA and CDR2 is SNTAGT in the germline V gene. The CDR3 is 17 residues long. The V end lost 0 bases, the J end lost 1 base, and 15 bases lay between the germline ends.

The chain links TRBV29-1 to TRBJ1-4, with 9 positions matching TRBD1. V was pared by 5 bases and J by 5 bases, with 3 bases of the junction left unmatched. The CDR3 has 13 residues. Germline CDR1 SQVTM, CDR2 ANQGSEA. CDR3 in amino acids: CSVITGGNEKLFF. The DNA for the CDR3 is TGCAGCGTTATCACAGGGGGCAATGAAAAACTGTTTTTT.

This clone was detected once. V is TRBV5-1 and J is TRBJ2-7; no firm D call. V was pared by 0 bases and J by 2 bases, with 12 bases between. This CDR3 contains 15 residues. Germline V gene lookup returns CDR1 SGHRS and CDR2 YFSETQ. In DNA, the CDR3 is TGCGCCAGCAGCTTGGAACTCAATCCAACCTACGAGCAGTACTTC. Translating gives CASSLELNPTYEQYF.